Described below is a single T cell receptor beta chain sequence and its context. This receptor's antigen is unknown. No much larger clone is present one base from it, and per-base qualities are unavailable. The library was generated by the immunoSEQ multiplex PCR assay. This immuneACCESS table, as held by TCRdb, lists in-frame sequences with V and J called but not all clones. Of the missing ones, under half trace to an unresolved V gene in checked studies; the others have no known cause. The sample has fewer than 200,000 clones on record, around 96% of them singletons. Approximately 0.93% of the sample belongs to the ten largest clones. The data stem from a study of control samples from healthy donors and cancer patients (dated by TCRdb to the early 2020s). Reading from cysteine to phenylalanine, the CDR3 counts 12 amino acids. Here the CDR3 DNA is all that survives: 36 bases in frame from base 1. A distance of 3 bases separates the germline ends of V and J, which lose 0 bases and 4 bases respectively. From a lookup of the germline V gene, CDR1 and CDR2 are SGHDN and FVKESK.

Sequenced sample: blood. This TCR derives from a woman under 40 in good health. Rearrangement joined TRBV14 to TRBJ1-2, with no reliable assignment of the D segment. The DNA sequence is given as TGTGCCAGCAGCCAAGACCCCTATGGCTACACCTTC. Its translation is CASSQDPYGYTF. Full variable domain (CDR3 extended with the reference TRBV14 and TRBJ1-2 proteins): EAGVTQFPSHSVIEKGQTVTLRCDPISGHDNLYWYRRVMGKEIKFLLHFVKESKQDESGMPNNRFLAERTGGTYSTLKVQPAELEDSGVYFCASSQDPYGYTFGSGTRLTVV.